This T cell receptor beta chain was identified during a study of post-analysis software for immune sequencing data. In regard to this clonotype: Antigen unknown.

TCR beta cDNA libraries included unique molecular identifiers. TCRdb re-called the PCR reads with MiXCR, one entry per CDR3 protein. The sample lists about 770,000 distinct CDR3 sequences; 40% to 55% were seen once. The CDR3 is 15 amino acids. Germline loops: CDR1 MNHEY, CDR2 SVGAGI. V lost 4 bases and J 7 bases, leaving 14 bases between the germline ends. Points from the study as a whole: Comparison of patients with controls showed about 5 TRBV segments more frequent in patients, TRBV5-6, TRBV5-1 and TRBV20-1 among them.

Input material: blood. The TCR comes from a girl between 5 and 17 years old with multiple sclerosis. V is TRBV6-5 and J is TRBJ1-6; D is uncertain. The CDR3 region is CASSLSTAENSPLHF. CDR3 nucleotide sequence: TGTGCCAGCAGTTTGTCAACGGCTGAGAATTCACCCCTCCACTTT.